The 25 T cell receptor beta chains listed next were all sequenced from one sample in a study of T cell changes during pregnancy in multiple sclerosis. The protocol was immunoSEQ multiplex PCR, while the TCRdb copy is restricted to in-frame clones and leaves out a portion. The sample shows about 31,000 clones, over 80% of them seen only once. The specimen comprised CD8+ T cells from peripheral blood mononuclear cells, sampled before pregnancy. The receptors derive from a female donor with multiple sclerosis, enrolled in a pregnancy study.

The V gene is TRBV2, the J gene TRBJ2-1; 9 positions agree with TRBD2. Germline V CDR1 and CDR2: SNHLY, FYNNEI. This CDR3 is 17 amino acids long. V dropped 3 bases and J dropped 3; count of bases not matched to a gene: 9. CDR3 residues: CASSDPIAGVVYNEQFF. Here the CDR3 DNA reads TGTGCCAGCAGTGACCCTATAGCGGGAGTCGTCTACAATGAGCAGTTCTTC.

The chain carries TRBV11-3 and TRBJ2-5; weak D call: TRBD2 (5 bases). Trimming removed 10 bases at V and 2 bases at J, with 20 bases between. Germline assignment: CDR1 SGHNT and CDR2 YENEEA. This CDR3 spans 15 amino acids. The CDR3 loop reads CAIEPPPAVQETQYF. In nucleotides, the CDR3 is TGTGCCATCGAACCCCCTCCAGCGGTACAAGAGACCCAGTACTTC.

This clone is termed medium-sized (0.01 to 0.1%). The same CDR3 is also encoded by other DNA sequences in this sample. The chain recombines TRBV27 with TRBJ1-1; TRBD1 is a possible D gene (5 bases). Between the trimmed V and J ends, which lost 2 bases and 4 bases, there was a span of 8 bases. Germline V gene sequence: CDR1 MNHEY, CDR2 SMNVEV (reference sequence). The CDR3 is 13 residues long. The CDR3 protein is CASSLGRGTEAFF. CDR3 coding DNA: TGTGCCAGCAGTTTAGGAAGGGGCACTGAAGCTTTCTTT.

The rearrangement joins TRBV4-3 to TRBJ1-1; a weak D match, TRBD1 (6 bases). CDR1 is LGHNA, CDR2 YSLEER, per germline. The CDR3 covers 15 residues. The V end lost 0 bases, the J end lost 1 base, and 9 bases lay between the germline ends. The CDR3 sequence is CASSQDTGKNTEAFF. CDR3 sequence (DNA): TGCGCCAGCAGCCAAGATACAGGGAAGAACACTGAAGCTTTCTTT.

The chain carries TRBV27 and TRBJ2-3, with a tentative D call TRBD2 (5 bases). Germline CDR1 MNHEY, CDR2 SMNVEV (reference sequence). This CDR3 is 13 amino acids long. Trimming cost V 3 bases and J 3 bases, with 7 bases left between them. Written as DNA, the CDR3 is TGTGCCAGCAGTTTCGGAGGAACAGATACGCAGTATTTT. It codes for CASSFGGTDTQYF.

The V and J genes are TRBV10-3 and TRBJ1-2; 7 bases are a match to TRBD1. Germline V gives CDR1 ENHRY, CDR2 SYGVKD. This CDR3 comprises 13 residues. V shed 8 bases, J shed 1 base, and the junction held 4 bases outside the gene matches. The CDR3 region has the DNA TGTGCCATCGGGGACAGTGATAACTATGGCTACACCTTC. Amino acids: CAIGDSDNYGYTF.

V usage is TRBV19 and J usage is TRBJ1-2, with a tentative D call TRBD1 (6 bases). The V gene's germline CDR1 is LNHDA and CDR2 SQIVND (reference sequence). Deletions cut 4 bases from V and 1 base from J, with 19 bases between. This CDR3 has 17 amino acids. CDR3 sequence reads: CASSTSRVTGFNYGYTF. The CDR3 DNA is TGTGCCAGTAGTACTTCAAGGGTCACAGGGTTTAACTATGGCTACACCTTC.

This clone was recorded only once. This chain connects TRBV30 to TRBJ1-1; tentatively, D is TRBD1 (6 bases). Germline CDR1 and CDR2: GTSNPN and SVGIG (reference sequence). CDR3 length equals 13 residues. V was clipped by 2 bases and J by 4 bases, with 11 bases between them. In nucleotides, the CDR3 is TGTGCCTGGAGTATGGGAGGGGGCACTGAAGCTTTCTTT. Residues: CAWSMGGGTEAFF.

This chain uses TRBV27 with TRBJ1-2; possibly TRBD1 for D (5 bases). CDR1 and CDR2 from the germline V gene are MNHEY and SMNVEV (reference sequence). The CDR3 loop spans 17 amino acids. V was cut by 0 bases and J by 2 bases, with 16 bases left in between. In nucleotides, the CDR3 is TGTGCCAGCAGTTTATCGATGATGCAGGGAACCAACTATGGCTACACCTTC. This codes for CASSLSMMQGTNYGYTF.

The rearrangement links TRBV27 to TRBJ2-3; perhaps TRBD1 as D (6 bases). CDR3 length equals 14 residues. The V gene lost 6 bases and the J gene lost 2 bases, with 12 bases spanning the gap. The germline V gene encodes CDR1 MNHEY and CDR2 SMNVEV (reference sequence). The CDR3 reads CASSNRDLTDTQYF. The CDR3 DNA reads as TGTGCCAGCAGCAACAGGGATCTCACAGATACGCAGTATTTT.

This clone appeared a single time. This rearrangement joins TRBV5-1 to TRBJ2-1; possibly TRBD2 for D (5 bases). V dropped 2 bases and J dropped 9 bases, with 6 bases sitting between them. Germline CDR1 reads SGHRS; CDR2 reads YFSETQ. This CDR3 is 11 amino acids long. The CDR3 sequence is CASSFRGEQFF. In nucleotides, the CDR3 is TGCGCCAGCAGCTTTCGGGGTGAGCAGTTCTTC.

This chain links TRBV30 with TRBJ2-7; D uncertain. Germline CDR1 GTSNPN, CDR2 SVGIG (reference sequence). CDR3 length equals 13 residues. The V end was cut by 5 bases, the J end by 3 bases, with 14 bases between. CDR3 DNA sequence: TGTGCCTGGGAGACCCACAGTAGCTACGAGCAGTACTTC. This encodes CAWETHSSYEQYF.

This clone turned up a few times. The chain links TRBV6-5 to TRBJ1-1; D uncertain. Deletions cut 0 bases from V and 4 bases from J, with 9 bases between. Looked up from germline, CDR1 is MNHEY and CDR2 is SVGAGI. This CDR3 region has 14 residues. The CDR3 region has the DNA TGTGCCAGCAGTTACTCTCAGTTATCCACTGAAGCTTTCTTT. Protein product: CASSYSQLSTEAFF.

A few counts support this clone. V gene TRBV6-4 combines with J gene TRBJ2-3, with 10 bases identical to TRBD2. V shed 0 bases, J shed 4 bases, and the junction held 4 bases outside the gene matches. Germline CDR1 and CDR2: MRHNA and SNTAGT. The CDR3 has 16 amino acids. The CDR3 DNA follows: TGTGCCAGCAGTGACTCGAGCGGGGGGGCTCCAGATACGCAGTATTTT. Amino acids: CASSDSSGGAPDTQYF.

The CDR3 DNA follows: TGTGCCAGTAGTATAGATCTCGAGAGTATGAACACTGAAGCTTTCTTT. Translated, it gives CASSIDLESMNTEAFF. This sequence joins TRBV19 and TRBJ1-1; D is uncertain. The germline V and J ends were trimmed by 0 bases and 0 bases, with 11 bases remaining between them. The CDR3 length is 16 residues. The germline gives CDR1 LNHDA, CDR2 SQIVND (reference sequence).

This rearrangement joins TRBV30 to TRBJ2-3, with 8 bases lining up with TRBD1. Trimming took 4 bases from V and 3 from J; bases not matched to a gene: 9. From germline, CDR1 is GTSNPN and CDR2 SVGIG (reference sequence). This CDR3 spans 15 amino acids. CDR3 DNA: TGTGCCTGGAAAGCTTGGACAGGGAGAACAGATACGCAGTATTTT. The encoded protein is CAWKAWTGRTDTQYF.

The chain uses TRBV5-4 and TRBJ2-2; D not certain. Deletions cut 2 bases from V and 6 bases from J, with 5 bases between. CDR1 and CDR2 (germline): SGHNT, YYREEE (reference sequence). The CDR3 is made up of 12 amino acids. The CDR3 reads CASSFNSGELFF. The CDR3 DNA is TGTGCCAGCAGCTTTAACTCCGGGGAGCTGTTTTTT.

CDR3 residues: CASSQDTGWSTEAFF. The CDR3 bases are TGCGCCAGCAGCCAAGATACAGGGTGGAGCACTGAAGCTTTCTTT. V gene TRBV4-1 combines with J gene TRBJ1-1, with D possibly matching TRBD1 (6 bases). There are 15 residues in the CDR3. Germline lookup yields CDR1 MGHRA and CDR2 YSYEKL. V was shortened by 0 bases and J by 4 bases, with 12 bases between the two germline ends.

CDR3 bases: TGTGCCAGCAGCTTAGGGGGGGGAACCTACGAGCAGTACTTC. It encodes CASSLGGGTYEQYF. The chain links TRBV7-6 to TRBJ2-7; 7 bases are shared with TRBD2. The junction had 2 bases not matched to a gene; V was cut back by 1 base and J by 2 bases. Per the germline V gene, CDR1 is SGHVS and CDR2 is FNYEAQ. The CDR3 covers 14 residues.

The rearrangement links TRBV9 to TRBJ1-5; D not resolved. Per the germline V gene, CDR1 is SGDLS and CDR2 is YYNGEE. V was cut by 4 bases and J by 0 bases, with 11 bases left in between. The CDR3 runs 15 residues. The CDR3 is CASSPEGGSNQPQHF. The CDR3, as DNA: TGTGCCAGCAGCCCCGAGGGCGGTAGCAATCAGCCCCAGCATTTT.

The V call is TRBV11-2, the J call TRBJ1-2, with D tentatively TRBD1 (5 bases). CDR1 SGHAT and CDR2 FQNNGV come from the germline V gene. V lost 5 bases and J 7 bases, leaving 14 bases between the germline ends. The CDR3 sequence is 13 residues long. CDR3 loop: CASSTQGIGGYTF. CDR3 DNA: TGTGCCAGCAGCACCCAGGGTATTGGTGGCTACACCTTC.

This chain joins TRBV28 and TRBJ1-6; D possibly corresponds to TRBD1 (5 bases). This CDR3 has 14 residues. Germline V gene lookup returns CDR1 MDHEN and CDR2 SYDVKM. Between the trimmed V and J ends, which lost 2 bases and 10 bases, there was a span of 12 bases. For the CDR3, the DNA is TGTGCCAGCAGTTTACAGGGAATGGAGTCACCCCTCCACTTT. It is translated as CASSLQGMESPLHF. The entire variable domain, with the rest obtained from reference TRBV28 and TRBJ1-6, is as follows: DVKVTQSSRYLVKRTGEKVFLECVQDMDHENMFWYRQDPGLGLRLIYFSYDVKMKEKGDIPEGYSVSREKKERFSLILESASTNQTSMYLCASSLQGMESPLHFGNGTRLTVT.

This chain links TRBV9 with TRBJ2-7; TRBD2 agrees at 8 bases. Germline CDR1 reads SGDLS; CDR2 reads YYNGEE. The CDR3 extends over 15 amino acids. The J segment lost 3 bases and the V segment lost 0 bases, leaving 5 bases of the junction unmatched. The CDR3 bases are TGTGCCAGCAGCGTAGGAACTAGCGGTCACTACGAGCAGTACTTC. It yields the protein CASSVGTSGHYEQYF. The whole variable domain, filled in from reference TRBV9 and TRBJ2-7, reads DSGVTQTPKHLITATGQRVTLRCSPRSGDLSVYWYQQSLDQGLQFLIQYYNGEERAKGNILERFSAQQFPDLHSELNLSSLELGDSALYFCASSVGTSGHYEQYFGPGTRLTVT.

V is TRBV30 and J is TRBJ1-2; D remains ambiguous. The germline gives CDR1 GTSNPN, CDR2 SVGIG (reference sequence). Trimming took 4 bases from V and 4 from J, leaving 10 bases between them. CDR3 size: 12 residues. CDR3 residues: CAWILRVYGYTF. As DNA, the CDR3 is TGTGCCTGGATCTTGAGGGTCTATGGCTACACCTTC.

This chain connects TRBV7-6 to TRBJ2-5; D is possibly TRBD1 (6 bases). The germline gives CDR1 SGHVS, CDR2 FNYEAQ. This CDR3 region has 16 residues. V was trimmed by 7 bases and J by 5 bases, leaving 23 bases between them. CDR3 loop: CASNLQGTGNGETQYF. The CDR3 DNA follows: TGTGCCAGCAACCTTCAGGGGACGGGTAATGGCGAGACCCAGTACTTC.